In this sample, the clone carrying this T cell receptor (beta chain) turned up many times. What it binds is not known. This record belongs to a study of blood T cells in healthy people across ages. Findings and limits, study-wide: Observed TCR beta diversity showed a strong correlation with the percentage of naive T cells as measured by flow cytometry.

The V gene lost 1 base and the J gene lost 6 bases, with 14 bases spanning the gap. The CDR3 has 15 residues. Per germline, CDR1 LNHNV and CDR2 YYDKDF (reference sequence). A second about 6 to 11 cycle PCR used barcoded and J-beta primers. From the 5' RACE reads, TCRdb called clonotypes with MiXCR, one entry per CDR3 protein. The sample yields 550,000 to 650,000 distinct CDR3 sequences, 25% to 35% seen once. Each individual donor underwent a draw of approximately 10 milliliters of peripheral blood. This sequence was found in a woman of 80 years or more in good health. The source material was blood. V gene TRBV15 combines with J gene TRBJ2-3; possibly TRBD1 or TRBD2 for D (5 bases each). CDR3 sequence: CATSRAGPRRDTQYF. CDR3 coding DNA: TGTGCCACCAGCAGAGCGGGACCACGAAGGGATACGCAGTATTTT.